The next 16 T cell receptor beta chains were all read from a single sample in a study of blood T cell repertoires in COVID-19. Using immunoSEQ multiplex PCR, the repertoire was profiled, and TCRdb retains in-frame clones only, with some absent. The sample comprises roughly 130,000 clones, approximately 80% of which are singletons, and approximately 12% rests with the top ten. The material sequenced was peripheral blood. These TCRs come from an older woman with acute or convalescent COVID-19.

The chain carries TRBV12-3 or TRBV12-4 and TRBJ2-3, with TRBD1 identical over 9 bases. This CDR3 region has 13 residues. With V trimmed by 5 bases and J by 6 bases, 3 bases remained unmatched. The CDR3 loop is CASSPQGADTQYF. The CDR3 nucleotides are TGTGCCAGCAGTCCACAGGGGGCTGATACGCAGTATTTT.

J is TRBJ2-5 and V is TRBV7-7; D perhaps matches TRBD2 (5 bases). V was pared by 2 bases and J by 1 base, with 11 bases between. Germline V lookup: CDR1 SSHAT, CDR2 FNYEAQ (reference sequence). This CDR3 is 15 amino acids long. The CDR3 protein is CASSLSGQTQETQYF. DNA for the CDR3: TGTGCCAGCAGCTTAAGCGGTCAGACCCAAGAGACCCAGTACTTC.

The chain links TRBV20-1 to TRBJ2-2; D is undetermined. Trimming cost V 7 bases and J 0 bases, with 3 bases left between them. CDR1 and CDR2 (germline): DFQATT, SNEGSKA (reference sequence). The CDR3 runs to 11 residues. Here the CDR3 DNA reads TGCAGTGTCACGAACACCGGGGAGCTGTTTTTT. Protein sequence: CSVTNTGELFF.

This rearrangement joins TRBV5-6 to TRBJ2-1; the D is unclear. Trimming removed 1 base at V and 6 bases at J, with 5 bases between. Germline CDR1 reads SGHDT; CDR2 reads YYEEEE. This CDR3 comprises 12 residues. This chain's CDR3 is CASSLQINEQFF. CDR3 DNA sequence: TGTGCCAGCAGCTTGCAGATCAATGAGCAGTTCTTC.

The chain joins TRBV5-1 to TRBJ1-2; the D is unclear. Per the germline V gene, CDR1 is SGHRS and CDR2 is YFSETQ. The V and J ends lost 6 bases and 3 bases respectively, with 15 bases between them. The CDR3 loop spans 14 amino acids. Here the CDR3 DNA reads TGCGCCAGCACCCTGACCCCCGGGGACTATGGCTACACCTTC. This gives the protein CASTLTPGDYGYTF. The full variable domain, rest sourced from reference TRBV5-1 and TRBJ1-2, is KAGVTQTPRYLIKTRGQQVTLSCSPISGHRSVSWYQQTPGQGLQFLFEYFSETQRNKGNFPGRFSGRQFSNSRSEMNVSTLELGDSALYLCASTLTPGDYGYTFGSGTRLTVV.

V and J are TRBV5-1 and TRBJ2-2, with D perhaps TRBD2 (6 bases). Trimming pared 4 bases from V and 1 base from J, leaving 14 bases between. Germline assignment: CDR1 SGHRS and CDR2 YFSETQ. The CDR3 loop spans 16 amino acids. The CDR3 is CASSASGTLNTGELFF. The CDR3, as DNA: TGCGCCAGCAGCGCCTCCGGGACTCTGAACACCGGGGAGCTGTTTTTT.

This sequence joins TRBV7-9 and TRBJ1-1; the D is unclear. The V end was cut by 7 bases, the J end by 4 bases, with 16 bases between. The CDR3 loop spans 14 amino acids. Germline loops: CDR1 SEHNR, CDR2 FQNEAQ (reference sequence). The CDR3 coding sequence is TGTGCCAGCACCATAGAAACCGGAGGCACTGAAGCTTTCTTT. Protein sequence: CASTIETGGTEAFF.

This clone was seen a handful of times. The chain joins TRBV19 to TRBJ1-5, with TRBD1 identical over 7 bases. V dropped 4 bases and J dropped 6; count of bases not matched to a gene: 6. Germline-derived CDR1 and CDR2 are LNHDA and SQIVND (reference sequence). The CDR3 totals 14 residues. Written as DNA, the CDR3 is TGTGCCAGTAGTAATGACAGGGTCGGTCAGCCCCAGCATTTT. It translates to CASSNDRVGQPQHF.

V and J are TRBV2 and TRBJ2-5; D is unresolved. V was trimmed by 4 bases and J by 5 bases, leaving 11 bases between them. This CDR3 contains 13 residues. CDR1 and CDR2 from the germline V gene are SNHLY and FYNNEI. CDR3 nucleotide sequence: TGTGCCAGCAGTGTGGGCTTAATGGAGACCCAGTACTTC. It is translated as CASSVGLMETQYF.

With respect to this clone: Other DNA sequences in the same sample also yield this CDR3. The chain's CDR3 is CATSDFGVNYGYTF. The CDR3 DNA reads TGTGCCACCAGTGATTTCGGGGTGAACTATGGCTACACCTTC. The chain employs TRBV24-1 and TRBJ1-2; no reliable D call. Germline CDR1 and CDR2: KGHDR and SFDVKD. The V end was cut by 1 base, the J end by 2 bases, with 7 bases between. This CDR3 has 14 residues.

The chain links TRBV19 to TRBJ1-1, with unresolved D. Trimming shortened V by 9 bases and J by 1 base, and 15 bases separated the two germline ends. From germline, CDR1 is LNHDA and CDR2 SQIVND (reference sequence). CDR3 size: 14 residues. DNA of the CDR3: TGTGCCAGCGTGGTTCAACCGGGGAACACTGAAGCTTTCTTT. This encodes CASVVQPGNTEAFF.

The V and J genes are TRBV7-9 and TRBJ1-1, with D maybe TRBD1 (5 bases). CDR1 and CDR2 from the germline V gene are SEHNR and FQNEAQ (reference sequence). V was shortened by 5 bases and J by 1 base, with 11 bases between the two germline ends. The CDR3 spans 14 residues. DNA for the CDR3: TGTGCCAGCAGCCGCCTTCAGGGGAACACTGAAGCTTTCTTT. Amino acid sequence: CASSRLQGNTEAFF.

The rearrangement links TRBV3-1 (or the pseudogene TRBV3-2) to TRBJ1-1, with a tentative D call TRBD1 (6 bases). The CDR3 totals 14 residues. The germline V and J ends were trimmed by 6 bases and 1 base, with 12 bases remaining between them. Germline lookup yields CDR1 LGHDT and CDR2 YNNKEL (reference sequence). Written as DNA, the CDR3 is TGTGCCAGCAGAAAAGGGGGAACGAACACTGAAGCTTTCTTT. It is translated as CASRKGGTNTEAFF.

This chain links TRBV7-9 with TRBJ1-5; 8 nucleotides align to TRBD1. The junction had 6 bases not matched to a gene; V was cut back by 5 bases and J by 3 bases. Germline V gene sequence: CDR1 SEHNR, CDR2 FQNEAQ (reference sequence). The CDR3 extends over 15 amino acids. The CDR3 sequence is CASSPGGRDNQPQHF. CDR3 in DNA: TGTGCCAGCAGCCCAGGGGGCCGGGACAATCAGCCCCAGCATTTT.

The rearrangement joins TRBV7-9 to TRBJ1-2; D is undetermined. Looked up from germline, CDR1 is SEHNR and CDR2 is FQNEAQ (reference sequence). Trimming cost V 5 bases and J 2 bases, with 6 bases left between them. There are 12 residues in the CDR3. CDR3 residues: CASSAVNYGYTF. CDR3 nucleotides: TGTGCCAGCAGCGCGGTAAACTATGGCTACACCTTC.

This chain connects TRBV7-9 to TRBJ1-2; 9 positions match TRBD1. CDR3 size: 15 residues. CDR1 is SEHNR, CDR2 FQNEAQ, per germline (reference sequence). J lost 8 bases, V lost 0 bases, and 7 bases had no gene match. The CDR3 bases are TGTGCCAGCAGCTTAGCGGGGACAGGGACCGAAGGCTACACCTTC. Translating it yields CASSLAGTGTEGYTF.